These 24 T cell receptor beta chains were sequenced from one sample in a study of blood T cell repertoires in COVID-19. TCRdb's table, derived via immunoSEQ multiplex PCR, lists solely in-frame clones and lacks some. The data contain approximately 190,000 clones, around nine tenths of them seen just once; the ten biggest clones take up roughly 21%. The sequenced material came from peripheral blood. The receptors originated from a man in his 60s with active or convalescent COVID-19.

The CDR3 sequence is CASSSRDRGLVQYF. The CDR3 DNA is TGTGCCAGCAGTAGCCGGGACAGGGGGCTGGTGCAGTACTTC. The chain joins TRBV6-5 to TRBJ2-7; 12 bases agree with TRBD1. There are 14 residues in the CDR3. V gave up 5 bases and J gave up 9 bases; unmatched junction bases: 8. Germline V CDR1 and CDR2: MNHEY, SVGAGI.

This clone was seen just once. The chain combines TRBV11-2 with TRBJ2-2; D remains ambiguous. CDR3 length equals 14 residues. Germline V gives CDR1 SGHAT, CDR2 FQNNGV. Between the trimmed V and J ends, which lost 2 bases and 4 bases, there was a span of 8 bases. For the CDR3, the DNA is TGTGCCAGCAGCTTATACTCCCCCACCGGGGAGCTGTTTTTT. Translating gives CASSLYSPTGELFF.

This rearrangement joins TRBV5-1 to TRBJ2-5, with 7 bases that match TRBD1. This CDR3 spans 16 amino acids. V shed 4 bases and J 1 base; nucleotides not matched to a gene: 10. Germline lookup yields CDR1 SGHRS and CDR2 YFSETQ. In DNA form, the CDR3 reads TGCGCCAGCAGCCCCTTCCCGACAGGGCCCCAAGAGACCCAGTACTTC. Translation: CASSPFPTGPQETQYF. Full variable domain (remainder filled in from reference TRBV5-1 and TRBJ2-5): KAGVTQTPRYLIKTRGQQVTLSCSPISGHRSVSWYQQTPGQGLQFLFEYFSETQRNKGNFPGRFSGRQFSNSRSEMNVSTLELGDSALYLCASSPFPTGPQETQYFGPGTRLLVL.

V usage is TRBV27 and J usage is TRBJ2-1; 13 bases are shared with TRBD2. This CDR3 region has 16 residues. After removal of 2 bases from V and 9 bases from J, the junction contained 7 bases not matched to a gene. Germline values: CDR1 MNHEY, CDR2 SMNVEV (reference sequence). The CDR3 sequence: CASSLVGTSGVSEQFF. The CDR3 DNA sequence: TGTGCCAGCAGTTTAGTCGGGACTAGCGGGGTGAGTGAGCAGTTCTTC.

The V call is TRBV14, the J call TRBJ2-5, with 9 bases identical to TRBD1. J lost 5 bases, V lost 2 bases, and 6 bases had no gene match. The CDR3 contains 15 residues. Germline values: CDR1 SGHDN, CDR2 FVKESK. The CDR3 protein is CASSQFGTGRETQYF. CDR3 in DNA: TGTGCCAGCAGCCAATTCGGGACAGGGCGGGAGACCCAGTACTTC.

The J gene is TRBJ1-4, the V gene TRBV23-1; no firm D call. TRBV23-1 is recorded as an ORF, its role being uncertain. V lost 4 bases, J lost 7 bases, and 16 bases lay in between. This CDR3 contains 15 residues. The CDR3 spells CASSRDAGLGEKLFF. CDR3 DNA sequence: TGCGCCAGCAGTCGAGACGCGGGCCTGGGTGAAAAACTGTTTTTT.

This chain links TRBV7-9 with TRBJ1-1; D not certain. The germline V gene encodes CDR1 SEHNR and CDR2 FQNEAQ (reference sequence). The CDR3 sequence is 14 residues long. The V gene lost 5 bases and the J gene lost 0 bases, with 10 bases spanning the gap. The CDR3 loop reads CASSPRVMNTEAFF. The CDR3 DNA sequence: TGTGCCAGCAGCCCGCGGGTCATGAACACTGAAGCTTTCTTT.

The V call is TRBV6-6, the J call TRBJ1-6, with 10 positions matching TRBD1. Looked up from germline, CDR1 is MNHNY and CDR2 is SVGAGI (reference sequence). V gave up 5 bases and J gave up 0 bases; unmatched junction bases: 7. This CDR3 has 18 amino acids. CDR3 sequence: CASSPRGQGSSYNSPLHF. CDR3 coding DNA: TGTGCCAGCAGTCCAAGGGGACAGGGGAGCTCCTATAATTCACCCCTCCACTTT.

DNA of the CDR3: TGCGCCAGCAGTACGGACAGGCCCACCTACGAGCAGTACTTC. This sequence encodes CASSTDRPTYEQYF. The chain carries TRBV5-1 and TRBJ2-7; TRBD1 matches 7 bases. The CDR3 sequence is 14 residues long. The V segment lost 5 bases and the J segment 2 bases; nucleotides outside the gene matches: 7. Germline values: CDR1 SGHRS, CDR2 YFSETQ.

As concerns this clone: Additional DNA sequences in this sample encode the identical CDR3. The gene calls are TRBV6-5 and TRBJ2-7; D remains unclear. The germline V and J ends were trimmed by 5 bases and 3 bases, with 2 bases remaining between them. Looked up from germline, CDR1 is MNHEY and CDR2 is SVGAGI. The CDR3 extends over 10 amino acids. This chain's CDR3 is CASSLYEQYF. Here the CDR3 DNA reads TGTGCCAGCAGTCTCTACGAGCAGTACTTC.

A remark on this clone: This same CDR3 is encoded by further DNA sequences in the sample. This chain links TRBV5-1 with TRBJ2-2; 7 bases line up with TRBD2. V shed 1 base and J 2 bases; nucleotides not matched to a gene: 2. The CDR3 has 15 amino acids. Germline CDR1 reads SGHRS; CDR2 reads YFSETQ. The CDR3 protein is CASSLSGGNTGELFF. CDR3 DNA sequence: TGCGCCAGCAGCTTGTCGGGGGGAAACACCGGGGAGCTGTTTTTT.

The V and J genes are TRBV6-5 and TRBJ2-5, with 11 positions matching TRBD2. Germline CDR1 reads MNHEY; CDR2 reads SVGAGI. The CDR3 spans 15 residues. J lost 5 bases, V lost 5 bases, and 7 bases had no gene match. As DNA, the CDR3 is TGTGCCAGCAGTCTAGCTAGCGGGGGGTATGAGACCCAGTACTTC. This codes for CASSLASGGYETQYF.

The chain couples TRBV24-1 to TRBJ1-2, with 7 bases matching TRBD1. The junction had 6 bases not matched to a gene; V was cut back by 7 bases and J by 5 bases. CDR1 KGHDR and CDR2 SFDVKD come from the germline V gene. The CDR3 spans 13 residues. CDR3 residues: CATSRDSTYGYTF. The DNA for the CDR3 is TGTGCCACCAGCCGGGACAGCACATATGGCTACACCTTC.

The chain recombines TRBV27 with TRBJ2-1; a possible D gene is TRBD1 (6 bases). Trimming removed 3 bases at V and 6 bases at J, with 15 bases between. The germline V gene encodes CDR1 MNHEY and CDR2 SMNVEV (reference sequence). CDR3 length: 15 residues. In DNA, the CDR3 is TGTGCCAGCAGTTTTCGCAGGGGCGGTGGCAATGAGCAGTTCTTC. Translating gives CASSFRRGGGNEQFF.

The chain uses TRBV18 and TRBJ2-3; no clear D gene. The CDR3 runs 16 residues. The ends were cut back, 3 bases at V and 0 bases at J, with 13 bases in the middle. The germline V gene encodes CDR1 KGHSH and CDR2 LQKENI. The CDR3 region is CASSPNSAVSTDTQYF. In DNA form, the CDR3 reads TGTGCCAGCTCACCGAACTCGGCGGTGAGCACAGATACGCAGTATTTT.

The chain recombines TRBV7-2 with TRBJ2-2; maybe TRBD1 (5 bases). CDR3 length equals 14 residues. Germline loops: CDR1 SGHTA, CDR2 FQGNSA. V lost 4 bases to trimming and J lost 3 bases, with 9 bases between them. DNA of the CDR3: TGTGCCAGCAGCTGGAAACAGGACACCGGGGAGCTGTTTTTT. This codes for CASSWKQDTGELFF.

The chain uses TRBV5-4 and TRBJ1-1; D possibly corresponds to TRBD1 (5 bases). Trimming cost V 4 bases and J 4 bases, with 11 bases left between them. The CDR3 spans 13 residues. Germline V gives CDR1 SGHNT, CDR2 YYREEE (reference sequence). CDR3 amino acids: CASSPPGGTEAFF. The CDR3, as DNA: TGTGCCAGCAGCCCCCCGGGGGGCACTGAAGCTTTCTTT.

There are a few counts of this clone. This rearrangement joins TRBV10-2 to TRBJ1-5; 8 bases map to TRBD1. V shed 4 bases, J shed 6 bases, and the junction held 5 bases outside the gene matches. CDR3 length: 14 residues. Looked up from germline, CDR1 is WSHSY and CDR2 is SAAADI. The CDR3 is CASSVSDRAQPQHF. The CDR3 bases are TGCGCCAGCAGTGTGTCGGACAGGGCTCAGCCCCAGCATTTT.

This chain links TRBV19 with TRBJ1-5; D gene unclear. The CDR3 has 12 amino acids. Per germline, CDR1 LNHDA and CDR2 SQIVND (reference sequence). V was pared by 0 bases and J by 8 bases, with 5 bases between. CDR3 in amino acids: CASSIDRKPQHF. CDR3 nucleotides: TGTGCCAGTAGTATAGATCGTAAGCCCCAGCATTTT. Looking up the rest from reference TRBV19 and TRBJ1-5 gives the full variable domain: DGGITQSPKYLFRKEGQNVTLSCEQNLNHDAMYWYRQDPGQGLRLIYYSQIVNDFQKGDIAEGYSVSREKKESFPLTVTSAQKNPTAFYLCASSIDRKPQHFGDGTRLSIL.

V is TRBV5-6 and J is TRBJ1-2; the D gene is possibly TRBD1 (5 bases). CDR3 size: 12 residues. Trimming cost V 4 bases and J 6 bases, with 10 bases left between them. CDR1 SGHDT and CDR2 YYEEEE come from the germline V gene. CDR3 amino acids: CASSLRDHGYTF. CDR3 bases: TGTGCCAGCAGCCTCAGGGATCATGGCTACACCTTC.

CDR3 DNA: TGTGCCAGCAGTGAAGCGTGGGACAGGGTTGGGACTGAAGCTTTCTTT. Translating gives CASSEAWDRVGTEAFF. The chain links TRBV6-1 to TRBJ1-1; 9 bases map to TRBD1. CDR3 length: 16 residues. Germline CDR1 and CDR2: MNHNS and SASEGT. V lost 0 bases and J lost 5; bases outside the gene matches: 7.

This CDR3 is CASSQSPGANYGYTF. CDR3 DNA: TGTGCCAGCAGCCAGAGTCCAGGGGCTAACTATGGCTACACCTTC. The chain links TRBV3-1 (or the pseudogene TRBV3-2) to TRBJ1-2; D may be TRBD1 (6 bases). This CDR3 region has 15 residues. Per germline, CDR1 LGHDT and CDR2 YNNKEL (reference sequence). With 3 bases removed from V and 0 bases from J, the gap between germline ends came to 11 bases.

The count of this clone is one. This chain links TRBV29-1 with TRBJ1-2; no clear D. Per the germline V gene, CDR1 is SQVTM and CDR2 is ANQGSEA. This CDR3 region has 17 residues. V was cut by 7 bases and J by 2 bases, with 26 bases left in between. DNA of the CDR3: TGCAGCGCTGGGGAGGAACTCGTAACCTCCGGAAACTATGGCTACACCTTC. Its translation is CSAGEELVTSGNYGYTF.

In this sample, this clone turned up once. The chain couples TRBV7-9 to TRBJ1-2; possibly TRBD1 for D (6 bases). In germline, CDR1 is SEHNR, CDR2 FQNEAQ (reference sequence). The germline V and J ends were trimmed by 5 bases and 4 bases, with 14 bases remaining between them. There are 14 residues in the CDR3. CDR3 in DNA: TGTGCCAGCAGCCCTGGACAGTCTCGCTATGGCTACACCTTC. This encodes CASSPGQSRYGYTF. Filled out from reference TRBV7-9 and TRBJ1-2, the complete variable domain reads DTGVSQNPRHKITKRGQNVTFRCDPISEHNRLYWYRQTLGQGPEFLTYFQNEAQLEKSRLLSDRFSAERPKGSFSTLEIQRTEQGDSAMYLCASSPGQSRYGYTFGSGTRLTVV.